The clone carrying this T cell receptor (beta chain) was seen only once. 13 Jbeta primers and 60 Vbeta primers were used for the PCR. Profiled with immunoSEQ multiplex PCR; TCRdb holds only in-frame clones, not every one. The data show about 95,000 clones, roughly 82% seen once. This sample was included in a study of cytomegalovirus exposure and HLA in healthy donors. There are 12 residues in the CDR3. Per germline, CDR1 GTSNPN and CDR2 SVGIG (reference sequence). V lost 5 bases and J lost 0, with 8 bases in between. Sequencing was performed on PBMCs. This TCR came from a man aged 25-45 years in good health and CMV-seropositive. The chain has TRBV30 and TRBJ2-7; maybe TRBD1 (6 bases). CDR3 in DNA: TGTGCCTGGGGGGGCAGCTCCTACGAGCAGTACTTC. Amino acids: CAWGGSSYEQYF.